This T cell receptor (beta chain) comes out of a study of identical twins. The J segment lost 4 bases and the V segment lost 5 bases, leaving 8 bases of the junction unmatched. CDR3 length: 15 residues. Germline V lookup: CDR1 SEHNR, CDR2 FQNEAQ (reference sequence). TCRdb analysed the 5' RACE reads with MiXCR anew, one entry per CDR3 protein. Among around 960,000 distinct CDR3 sequences, roughly 12% were seen once, and the ten largest hold about 1.6%. This sample also appeared in a second study, on yellow fever vaccine responses in identical twins.

This clonotype was obtained from a young woman in good health. The J gene is TRBJ2-3, the V gene TRBV7-9, with TRBD2 matching over 8 bases. The source material was PBMCs. CDR3 DNA: TGTGCCAGCAGCCCCGTTAGCGGGGTCTCAGATACGCAGTATTTT. It specifies CASSPVSGVSDTQYF.